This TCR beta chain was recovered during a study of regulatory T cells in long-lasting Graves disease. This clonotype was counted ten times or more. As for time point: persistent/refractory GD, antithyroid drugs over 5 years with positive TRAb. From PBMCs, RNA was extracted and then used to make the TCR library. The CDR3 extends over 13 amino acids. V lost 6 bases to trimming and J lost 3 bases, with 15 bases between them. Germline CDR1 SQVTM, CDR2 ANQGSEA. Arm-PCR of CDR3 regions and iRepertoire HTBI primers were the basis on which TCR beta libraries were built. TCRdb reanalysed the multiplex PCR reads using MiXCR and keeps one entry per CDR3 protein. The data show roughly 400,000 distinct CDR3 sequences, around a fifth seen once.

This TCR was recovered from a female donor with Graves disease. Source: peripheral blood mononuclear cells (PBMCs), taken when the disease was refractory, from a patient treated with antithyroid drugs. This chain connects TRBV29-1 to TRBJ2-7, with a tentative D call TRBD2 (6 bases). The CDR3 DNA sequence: TGCAGCGTGGCGCGGGGAGTTATCTACGAGCAGTACTTC. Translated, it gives CSVARGVIYEQYF.